The rows below give T cell receptor beta chains drawn from one sample of a study of T cell responses to AZD1222 COVID-19 vaccine. The assay was immunoSEQ multiplex PCR, and TCRdb's table has in-frame clones only and misses some. The data show some 82,000 clones, around 90% seen once. The specimen comprised peripheral blood, sampled on day 0 of AZD1222 vaccination. All receptors come from an adult in good health. The conserved cysteine and the conserved F or W are not part of the CDR3 here. Fields, in order: V gene, J gene, CDR3 protein.

TRBV3-1/TRBV3-2	TRBJ2-7	ASSLRGGAGSYEQY
TRBV27	TRBJ2-7	ASSLARGPYEQY
TRBV18	TRBJ1-2	ASSAPDRGDYGYT
TRBV19	TRBJ2-1	ASSIMVIRVRGEQF
TRBV4-1	TRBJ1-2	ASSQPWRDYGYT
TRBV4-1	TRBJ1-2	ASSQSQRGTASANYGYT
TRBV5-1	TRBJ2-5	ASSNSAGGDKETQY
TRBV5-6	TRBJ1-4	ASSFTGRSNEKLF
TRBV15	TRBJ1-5	ATSGSVGVSQPQH
TRBV11-2	TRBJ2-7	ASSLGGGGISYEQY
TRBV20-1	TRBJ1-4	SASAPLSNNEKLF
TRBV7-3	TRBJ1-5	ASSLIRGTGYYSNQPQH
TRBV6-5	TRBJ1-2	ASITQTGGIRGYT
TRBV4-2	TRBJ2-1	ASRGPNEQF
TRBV9	TRBJ2-2	ASSVTSGGAFEELF
TRBV5-1	TRBJ2-1	ASRQAGSSYNEQF
TRBV30	TRBJ1-2	ACLRGRYGYT
TRBV19	TRBJ2-7	ASSIVGGPYEQY
TRBV12-3/TRBV12-4	TRBJ2-3	ASSIGGRDTQY
TRBV30	TRBJ2-5	AWSAWGKGQETQY
TRBV7-3	TRBJ1-2	ASSKGGNYGYT
TRBV14	TRBJ1-4	ASSHLSGLIIQNETNEKLF
TRBV18	TRBJ1-2	ASSPPGPVGDGYT
TRBV3-1/TRBV3-2	TRBJ2-1	ASSHRSIPPYNEQF
TRBV19	TRBJ1-2	ASSGRNYGYT
TRBV12-3/TRBV12-4	TRBJ1-2	ASSPVGARGYT
TRBV24-1	TRBJ2-1	ATSEQGASINEQF
TRBV6-5	TRBJ1-6	ASSYSGRSPLH
TRBV4-2	TRBJ1-1	ASSRGAGRTEAF
TRBV10-3	TRBJ2-5	AISPGVAGGKETQY
TRBV10-3	TRBJ1-2	AISQPGRYGYT
TRBV19	TRBJ2-4	ASREGPKNIQY
TRBV7-9	TRBJ2-7	ASSQAWGREQY
TRBV5-1	TRBJ2-7	ASSLAGRAYEQY
TRBV5-1	TRBJ2-7	ASATAYEQY
TRBV7-9	TRBJ2-3	ASSVLVSDTQY
TRBV4-3	TRBJ1-6	ASSQDGRPLH
TRBV28	TRBJ1-4	ASSFRQGTASGEKLF
TRBV19	TRBJ1-2	ASSIAEGARTYGYT
TRBV7-2	TRBJ1-1	ASSLSPRNTEAF
TRBV5-1	TRBJ1-1	ASSPGRGDTEAF
TRBV30	TRBJ1-2	AWSAGSGFYGYT
TRBV5-6	TRBJ2-1	ASSSRGSGTPQF
TRBV21-1	TRBJ1-1	ASSSSTGVSTEAF
TRBV28	TRBJ1-2	ASSLERGGPTNYGYT
TRBV7-9	TRBJ1-2	ASSLAGTGNYGYT
TRBV4-2	TRBJ2-4	ASSQDALKNIQY
TRBV24-1	TRBJ1-1	ATSGGDRSTEAF
TRBV7-3	TRBJ2-3	ASSALSTDTQY
TRBV6-2/TRBV6-3	TRBJ2-1	ASSYGPQDEQF
TRBV20-1	TRBJ1-2	SARGTGRNYGYT
TRBV30	TRBJ2-5	AADRGLESLQETQY
TRBV14	TRBJ1-1	ATRRGEDFTDDTEAF
TRBV5-8	TRBJ2-3	ASSTRSVKRVTDTQY
TRBV6-5	TRBJ1-1	ASSHRGDTEAF
TRBV28	TRBJ1-1	ASSKIEAF
TRBV5-1	TRBJ1-1	ASSLSRTGDARSEAF
TRBV24-1	TRBJ2-3	ATGGERDTQY
TRBV3-1/TRBV3-2	TRBJ1-2	ASSPKRAFELFNYGYT
TRBV27	TRBJ1-1	ASSLWAGNTEAF